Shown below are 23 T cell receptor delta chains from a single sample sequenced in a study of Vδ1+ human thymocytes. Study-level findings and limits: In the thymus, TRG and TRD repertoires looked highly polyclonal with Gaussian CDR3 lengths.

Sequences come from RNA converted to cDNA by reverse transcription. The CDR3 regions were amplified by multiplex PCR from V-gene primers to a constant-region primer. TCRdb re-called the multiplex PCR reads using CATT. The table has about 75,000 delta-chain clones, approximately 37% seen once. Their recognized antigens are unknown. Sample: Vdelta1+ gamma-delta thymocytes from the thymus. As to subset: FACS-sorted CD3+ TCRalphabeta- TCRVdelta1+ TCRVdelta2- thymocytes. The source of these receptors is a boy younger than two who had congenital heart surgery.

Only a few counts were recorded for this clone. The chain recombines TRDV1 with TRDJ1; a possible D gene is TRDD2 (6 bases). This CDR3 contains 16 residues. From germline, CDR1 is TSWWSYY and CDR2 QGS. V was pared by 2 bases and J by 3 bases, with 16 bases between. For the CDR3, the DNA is TGTGCTCTTGGGGAAGGAAGGTCTCCTACGTCCGATAAACTCATCTTT. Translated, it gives CALGEGRSPTSDKLIF.

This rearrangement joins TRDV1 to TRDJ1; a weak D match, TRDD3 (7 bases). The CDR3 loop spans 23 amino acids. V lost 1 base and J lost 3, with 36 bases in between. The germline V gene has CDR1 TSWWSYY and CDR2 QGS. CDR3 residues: CALGERLTRSGWRGISSSDKLIF. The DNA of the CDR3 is TGTGCTCTTGGGGAACGTCTTACACGCAGCGGTTGGAGGGGGATTTCTTCCTCCGATAAACTCATCTTT.

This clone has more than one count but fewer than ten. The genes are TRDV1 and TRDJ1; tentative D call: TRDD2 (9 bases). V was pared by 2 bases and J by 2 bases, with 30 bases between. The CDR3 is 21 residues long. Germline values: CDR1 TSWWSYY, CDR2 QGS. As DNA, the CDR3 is TGTGCTCTTGGGGAAGAGCGCCTTCCTACAGGTGGGGGGATAACGACCGATAAACTCATCTTT. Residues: CALGEERLPTGGGITTDKLIF.

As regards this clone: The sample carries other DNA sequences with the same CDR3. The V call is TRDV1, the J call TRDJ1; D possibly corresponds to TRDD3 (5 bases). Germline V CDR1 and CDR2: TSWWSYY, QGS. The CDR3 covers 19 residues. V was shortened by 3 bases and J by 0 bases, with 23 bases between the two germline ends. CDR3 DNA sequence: TGTGCTCTTGGGGATAACCCTGAACCTTGGTGGGGAAACACCGATAAACTCATCTTT. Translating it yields CALGDNPEPWWGNTDKLIF.

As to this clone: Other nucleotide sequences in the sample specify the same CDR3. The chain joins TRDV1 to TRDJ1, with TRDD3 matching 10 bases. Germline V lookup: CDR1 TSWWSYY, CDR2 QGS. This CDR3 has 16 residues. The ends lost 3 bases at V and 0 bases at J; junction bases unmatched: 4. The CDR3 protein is CALGDCLGDNTDKLIF. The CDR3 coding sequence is TGTGCTCTTGGGGACTGCCTGGGGGATAACACCGATAAACTCATCTTT.

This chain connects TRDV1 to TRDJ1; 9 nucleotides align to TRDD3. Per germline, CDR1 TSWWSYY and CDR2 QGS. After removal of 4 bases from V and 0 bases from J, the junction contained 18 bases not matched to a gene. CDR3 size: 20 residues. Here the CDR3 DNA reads TGTGCTCTTGGGGCGATACGAACCCCTTACTGGGGGAAGTACACCGATAAACTCATCTTT. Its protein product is CALGAIRTPYWGKYTDKLIF.

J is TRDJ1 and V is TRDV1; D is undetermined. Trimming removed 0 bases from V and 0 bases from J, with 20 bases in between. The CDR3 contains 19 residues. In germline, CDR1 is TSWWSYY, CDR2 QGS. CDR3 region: CALGELAPSGLKYTDKLIF. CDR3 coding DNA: TGTGCTCTTGGGGAACTAGCTCCGAGTGGCCTAAAGTACACCGATAAACTCATCTTT.

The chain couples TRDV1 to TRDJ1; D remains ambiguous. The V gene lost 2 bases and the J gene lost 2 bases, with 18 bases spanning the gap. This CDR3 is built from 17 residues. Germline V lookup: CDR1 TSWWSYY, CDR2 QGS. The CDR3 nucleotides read TGTGCTCTTGGGGAAGGTCTCGAGGTCCTTGGAACCGATAAACTCATCTTT. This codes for CALGEGLEVLGTDKLIF.

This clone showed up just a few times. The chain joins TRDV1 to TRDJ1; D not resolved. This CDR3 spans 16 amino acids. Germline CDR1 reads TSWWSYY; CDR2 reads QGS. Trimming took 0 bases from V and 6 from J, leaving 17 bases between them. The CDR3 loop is CALGELSRDTFYKLIF. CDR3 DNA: TGTGCTCTTGGGGAACTTTCGCGAGACACCTTTTATAAACTCATCTTT.

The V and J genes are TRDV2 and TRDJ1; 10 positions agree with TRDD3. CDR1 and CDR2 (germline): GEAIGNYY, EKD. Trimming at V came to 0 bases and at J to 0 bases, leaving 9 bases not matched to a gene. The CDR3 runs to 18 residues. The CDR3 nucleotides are TGTGCCTGTGACACCGGTGGTGGGGGATACCCTTACACCGATAAACTCATCTTT. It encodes CACDTGGGGYPYTDKLIF.

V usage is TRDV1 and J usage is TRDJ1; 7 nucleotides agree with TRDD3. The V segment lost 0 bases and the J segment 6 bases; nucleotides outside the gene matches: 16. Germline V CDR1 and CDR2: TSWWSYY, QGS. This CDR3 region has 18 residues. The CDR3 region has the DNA TGTGCTCTTGGGGAACTGAACTGCTCGCGGGGGATCGTCCATAAACTCATCTTT. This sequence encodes CALGELNCSRGIVHKLIF.

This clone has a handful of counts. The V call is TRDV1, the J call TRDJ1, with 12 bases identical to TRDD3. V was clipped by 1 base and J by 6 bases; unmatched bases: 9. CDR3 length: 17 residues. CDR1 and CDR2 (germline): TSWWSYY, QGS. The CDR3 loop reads CALGEPRWGIRNHKLIF. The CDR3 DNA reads TGTGCTCTTGGGGAACCTCGCTGGGGGATACGCAATCATAAACTCATCTTT.

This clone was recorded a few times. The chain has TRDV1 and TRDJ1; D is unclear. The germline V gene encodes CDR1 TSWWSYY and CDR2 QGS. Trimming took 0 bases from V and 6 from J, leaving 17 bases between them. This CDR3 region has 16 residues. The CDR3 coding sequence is TGTGCTCTTGGGGAACTAGTTTTACCCATCCCCTATAAACTCATCTTT. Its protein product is CALGELVLPIPYKLIF.

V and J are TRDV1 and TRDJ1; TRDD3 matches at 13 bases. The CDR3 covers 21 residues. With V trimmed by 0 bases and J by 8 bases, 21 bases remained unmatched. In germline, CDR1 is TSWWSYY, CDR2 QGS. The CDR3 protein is CALGELSINVGTGGYEQKLIF. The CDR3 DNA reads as TGTGCTCTTGGGGAACTATCCATCAACGTAGGTACTGGGGGATACGAACAGAAACTCATCTTT.

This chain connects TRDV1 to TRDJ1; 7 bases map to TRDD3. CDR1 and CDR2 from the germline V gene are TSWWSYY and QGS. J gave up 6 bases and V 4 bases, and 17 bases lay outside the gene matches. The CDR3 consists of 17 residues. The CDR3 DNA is TGTGCTCTTGGGGGAGACGCATACTGGGGCCCCGAACATAAACTCATCTTT. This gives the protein CALGGDAYWGPEHKLIF.

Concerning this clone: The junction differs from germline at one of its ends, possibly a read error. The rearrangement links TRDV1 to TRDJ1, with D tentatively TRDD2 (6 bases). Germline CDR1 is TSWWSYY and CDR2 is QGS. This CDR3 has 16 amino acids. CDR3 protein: CARGELPLEYTDKLIF. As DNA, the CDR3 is TGTGCTCGTGGGGAACTTCCTCTCGAGTACACCGATAAACTCATCTTT.

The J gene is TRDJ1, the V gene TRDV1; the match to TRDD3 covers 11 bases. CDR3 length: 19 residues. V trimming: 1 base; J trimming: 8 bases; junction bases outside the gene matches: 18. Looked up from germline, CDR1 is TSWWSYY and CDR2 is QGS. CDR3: CALGEPPSLWGIREGKLIF. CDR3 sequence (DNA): TGTGCTCTTGGGGAACCGCCCTCCCTTTGGGGGATACGCGAAGGGAAACTCATCTTT.

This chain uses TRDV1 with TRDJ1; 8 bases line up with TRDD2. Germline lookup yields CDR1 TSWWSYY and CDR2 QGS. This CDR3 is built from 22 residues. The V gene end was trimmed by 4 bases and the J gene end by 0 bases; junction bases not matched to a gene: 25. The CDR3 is CALGAPNPSYSFLSGYTDKLIF. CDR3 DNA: TGTGCTCTTGGGGCCCCTAACCCTTCCTATTCCTTTTTGTCGGGGTACACCGATAAACTCATCTTT.

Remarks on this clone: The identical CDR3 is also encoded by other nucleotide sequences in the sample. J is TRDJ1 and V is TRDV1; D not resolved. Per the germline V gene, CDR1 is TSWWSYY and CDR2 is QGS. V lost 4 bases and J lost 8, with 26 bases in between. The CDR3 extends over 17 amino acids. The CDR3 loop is CALGAGQPPSRPLKLIF. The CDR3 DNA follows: TGTGCTCTTGGGGCCGGCCAGCCACCCTCTCGACCCCTCAAACTCATCTTT.

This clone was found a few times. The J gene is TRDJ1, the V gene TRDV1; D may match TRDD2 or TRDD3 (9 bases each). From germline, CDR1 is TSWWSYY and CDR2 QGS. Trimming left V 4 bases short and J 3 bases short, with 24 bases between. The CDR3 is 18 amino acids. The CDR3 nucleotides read TGTGCTCTTGGGGGAGACTCCTTCCTACTGGGGGAGGCCGATAAACTCATCTTT. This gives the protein CALGGDSFLLGEADKLIF.

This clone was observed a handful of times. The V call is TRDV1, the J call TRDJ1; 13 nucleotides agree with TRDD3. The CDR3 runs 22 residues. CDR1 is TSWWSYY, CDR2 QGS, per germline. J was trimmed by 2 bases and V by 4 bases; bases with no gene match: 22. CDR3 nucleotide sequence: TGTGCTCTTGGGGCCCCTTCCTATCCCCTTTACTGGGGGATACGCGTTACCGATAAACTCATCTTT. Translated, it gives CALGAPSYPLYWGIRVTDKLIF.

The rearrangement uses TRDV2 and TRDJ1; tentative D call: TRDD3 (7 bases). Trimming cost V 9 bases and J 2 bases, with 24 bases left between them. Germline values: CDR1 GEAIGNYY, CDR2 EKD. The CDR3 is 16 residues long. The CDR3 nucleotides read TGTGCCACAGGGCTGGGGGCCTCCTTCCCTACCGATAAACTCATCTTT. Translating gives CATGLGASFPTDKLIF.

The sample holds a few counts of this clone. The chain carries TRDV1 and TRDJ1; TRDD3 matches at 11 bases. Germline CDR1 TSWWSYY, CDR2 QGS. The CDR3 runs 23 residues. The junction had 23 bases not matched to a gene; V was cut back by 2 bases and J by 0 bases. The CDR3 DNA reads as TGTGCTCTTGGGGAAAGGATGTCCTCCACCATGTACTGGGGGATAGTTAACACCGATAAACTCATCTTT. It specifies CALGERMSSTMYWGIVNTDKLIF.